This T cell receptor beta chain comes out of a study of blood T cell repertoires in COVID-19 (dated by TCRdb to about 2020). A note on the overall study: The collaborator samples originated in the United States, Italy and Spain and spanned the acute and convalescent phases of COVID-19. The repertoires were released in a freely available public database meant as a resource for research on the immune response to SARS-CoV-2. The dataset comprised deeply sampled blood TCRbeta repertoires from subjects exposed to, actively infected with, or recovered from COVID-19. The samples were drawn from two sources: the first 160 participants of the ongoing ImmuneRACE study, and some 1,300 subjects contributed by 6 global collaborators. HLA class I and class II types, where available, came from metadata supplied by the sample provider rather than from assay-based typing. Nearly every sample came with metadata listing a de-identified subject ID, COVID-19 status, age in years and sex. The prospective study material was composed of cDNA or gDNA derived from T cells, B-cell-depleted T cells, or PBMCs.

Whole blood was collected in K2EDTA tubes by collaborating institutions according to the institutions' own protocols. For TCRbeta analysis, collaborator samples were shipped as frozen whole blood, as isolated PBMCs, or as DNA extracted from either sample type. TCRbeta CDR3 regions were amplified from genomic DNA using the immunoSEQ Assay, a bias-controlled multiplex PCR. Under the source paper's analysis protocol: Within the assay, amplification of reference gene primers was used to estimate how many nucleated cells each sample contained. To quantify the absolute abundance of each unique TCRbeta CDR3 rearrangement, sequence reads were collapsed and filtered. For each sample, productive Simpson clonality was calculated by taking the square root of Simpson's diversity index across productive rearrangements. Entries here come from immuneACCESS through TCRdb and include only in-frame sequences with V and J called. Some clones fail to appear in such tables; in the studies checked, an unresolved V gene covers under half of the shortfall, and the cause of the remainder is unknown. The V and J calls and clone size come from that table; D and trimming were worked out from the DNA. For this sample the table gives about 88,000 clones, of which less than 75% were detected only once. The ten most abundant clones make up approximately 25% of the sample.

Overall results and qualifications from the work: How much clinical and demographic metadata was included differed by source and by participant, and the metadata was provided uncurated.

Remarks on this clone: The clone's antigen remains unknown. No clone much larger than this one lies a single base away; base qualities are absent.

Sequenced: peripheral blood. The origin of this receptor is a woman aged 55-75 years in a cohort sampled during active or convalescent COVID-19.

The CDR3: CASSGTGMREQYF. The nucleotide sequence reads as follows: TGTGCCAGCAGCGGGACAGGGATGAGGGAGCAGTACTTC. The V and J genes are TRBV5-6 and TRBJ2-7; TRBD1 agrees with 9 junctional bases. From cysteine to phenylalanine, the CDR3 is 13 amino acids long. Just the 39-base CDR3 DNA is kept, in frame starting at base 1. V lost 4 bases and J lost 7 bases, and the count of bases not matched to a germline gene is 6. Taken from the germline V gene, the CDR1 and CDR2 loops are SGHDT and YYEEEE.